This TCR beta chain derives from a study of identifying expanded T cells in peripheral blood. Details on this clone: Its antigen remains unknown.

The germline V gene has CDR1 SQVTM and CDR2 ANQGSEA. The CDR3 covers 15 residues. V lost 1 base and J lost 5; bases outside the gene matches: 9. Study results and caveats: Across healthy donors, higher total template counts meant significantly greater roughly 2-week count variance. About 1.2 clones differed between technical replicates, versus approximately 16 and 19 over time.

During the collection period, no donor immune events like infections were recorded. Here immunoSEQ multiplex PCR was the method, and the copy in TCRdb shows in-frame clones only, minus some. The sample includes approximately 100,000 clones, more than 85% of them seen just once. The sample was blood. The TCR sequence derives from a person aged 18 to 70 in good health. The chain uses TRBV29-1 and TRBJ2-5, with 8 bases identical to TRBD2. The CDR3 reads CSVEAGPGRGETQYF. The CDR3 DNA sequence: TGCAGCGTTGAAGCAGGCCCCGGGAGGGGGGAGACCCAGTACTTC.